Below, 30 T cell receptor beta chains from the same sample are listed, as sequenced in a study of blood T cell repertoires in COVID-19. Measured with immunoSEQ multiplex PCR; TCRdb has only the in-frame clones, and not every one. The sample carries hundreds of thousands of clones, roughly 84% recorded once. Material for sequencing was peripheral blood. These receptors originate from a man between 40 and 49 years old with acute or convalescent COVID-19.

The gene calls are TRBV7-2 and TRBJ2-5; 7 nucleotides agree with TRBD2. From germline, CDR1 is SGHTA and CDR2 FQGNSA. With V trimmed by 5 bases and J by 5 bases, 5 bases remained unmatched. There are 13 residues in the CDR3. The DNA of the CDR3 is TGTGCCAGCAGCGCCATGGGGGGGGAGACCCAGTACTTC. Its translation: CASSAMGGETQYF.

This chain joins TRBV11-3 and TRBJ2-1; 15 bases match TRBD2. The V gene end was trimmed by 5 bases and the J gene end by 5 bases; junction bases not matched to a gene: 4. Germline V CDR1 and CDR2: SGHNT, YENEEA. The CDR3 has 16 residues. CDR3 nucleotide sequence: TGTGCCAGCAGCCCCCGGACTAGCGGGGGGGACAATGAGCAGTTCTTC. It translates to CASSPRTSGGDNEQFF.

CDR3 protein: CASSSGGPSLYEQYF. CDR3 DNA sequence: TGTGCCAGCAGTTCGGGAGGTCCTTCTTTATACGAGCAGTACTTC. The chain has TRBV27 and TRBJ2-7, with 7 bases fitting TRBD2. V dropped 4 bases and J dropped 4; count of bases not matched to a gene: 10. The CDR3 consists of 15 residues. Per the germline V gene, CDR1 is MNHEY and CDR2 is SMNVEV (reference sequence).

The chain combines TRBV11-2 with TRBJ1-6; 7 bases map to TRBD1. The junction had 7 bases not matched to a gene; V was cut back by 5 bases and J by 3 bases. The germline gives CDR1 SGHAT, CDR2 FQNNGV. CDR3 length equals 16 residues. The CDR3 region has the DNA TGTGCCAGCAGCGCCCGGGACAGAAGCTATAATTCACCCCTCCACTTT. Residues: CASSARDRSYNSPLHF. Supplemented by reference TRBV11-2 and TRBJ1-6, the full variable domain reads EAGVAQSPRYKIIEKRQSVAFWCNPISGHATLYWYQQILGQGPKLLIQFQNNGVVDDSQLPKDRFSAERLKGVDSTLKIQPAKLEDSAVYLCASSARDRSYNSPLHFGNGTRLTVT.

J is TRBJ2-7 and V is TRBV7-8, with a possible D match to TRBD1 (5 bases). This CDR3 has 16 residues. The germline V gene has CDR1 SGHVS and CDR2 FQNEAQ. The V gene lost 4 bases and the J gene lost 0 bases, with 16 bases spanning the gap. In DNA form, the CDR3 reads TGTGCCAGCAGCTCAAGGGGCGGAAGAAGCTCCTACGAGCAGTACTTC. Residues: CASSSRGGRSSYEQYF. Complete variable domain (other parts from reference TRBV7-8 and TRBJ2-7): GAGVSQSPRYKVAKRGQDVALRCDPISGHVSLFWYQQALGQGPEFLTYFQNEAQLDKSGLPSDRFFAERPEGSVSTLKIQRTQQEDSAVYLCASSSRGGRSSYEQYFGPGTRLTVT.

The rearrangement links TRBV7-3 to TRBJ2-1; 11 positions match TRBD2. Trimming cost V 4 bases and J 5 bases; bases outside gene matches: 7. The CDR3 contains 16 residues. Germline CDR1 is SGHTA and CDR2 is FQGTGA. The CDR3 is CASSSRTSGPNNEQFF. The DNA for the CDR3 is TGTGCCAGCAGCTCCCGGACTAGCGGGCCCAACAATGAGCAGTTCTTC.

With regard to this clone: This sample includes further DNA sequences coding for the same CDR3. The gene calls are TRBV5-1 and TRBJ2-7, with a possible D match to TRBD1 (7 bases). Germline CDR1 reads SGHRS; CDR2 reads YFSETQ. V lost 2 bases and J 3 bases, leaving 12 bases between the germline ends. CDR3 length: 14 residues. The CDR3 region is CASSLGQGGYEQYF. The CDR3 DNA sequence: TGCGCCAGCAGCTTAGGCCAGGGGGGCTACGAGCAGTACTTC.

The rearrangement links TRBV2 to TRBJ1-2; 7 bases match TRBD1. The CDR3 totals 14 residues. Trimming took 4 bases from V and 6 from J; bases not matched to a gene: 8. Germline values: CDR1 SNHLY, CDR2 FYNNEI. The CDR3 DNA reads as TGTGCCAGCAGTGTATGGACAGGTGTGGATGGCTACACCTTC. Translation gives CASSVWTGVDGYTF.

In its sample, this clone was seen a few times. The rearrangement links TRBV3-1 (or the pseudogene TRBV3-2) to TRBJ1-3; 9 bases map to TRBD1. The CDR3 runs to 16 residues. Losses at the gene ends were 4 bases for V and 4 bases for J; bases not matched to a gene: 8. CDR1 is LGHDT and CDR2 is YNNKEL in the germline V gene (reference sequence). CDR3 in DNA: TGTGCCAGCAGCCCACCCGGGACAGGGTTGGGAAACACCATATATTTT. It encodes CASSPPGTGLGNTIYF.

J is TRBJ1-2 and V is TRBV19; 9 bases fit TRBD1. CDR1 is LNHDA, CDR2 SQIVND, per germline (reference sequence). Trimming cost V 5 bases and J 4 bases; bases outside gene matches: 5. CDR3 length equals 14 residues. The DNA of the CDR3 is TGTGCCAGTAGTGTGGGACAGGGATCCTATGGCTACACCTTC. This encodes CASSVGQGSYGYTF. Looking up the rest from reference TRBV19 and TRBJ1-2 gives the full variable domain: DGGITQSPKYLFRKEGQNVTLSCEQNLNHDAMYWYRQDPGQGLRLIYYSQIVNDFQKGDIAEGYSVSREKKESFPLTVTSAQKNPTAFYLCASSVGQGSYGYTFGSGTRLTVV.

A note on this clone: The same CDR3 is also encoded by other DNA sequences in this sample. The CDR3 nucleotides are TGTGCCTGGAGTGTATCCGGGAACACCATATATTTT. It is translated as CAWSVSGNTIYF. The genes are TRBV30 and TRBJ1-3, with no clear D. There are 12 residues in the CDR3. Germline-derived CDR1 and CDR2 are GTSNPN and SVGIG (reference sequence). With 0 bases removed from V and 7 bases from J, the gap between germline ends came to 7 bases.

The chain is built from TRBV7-8 and TRBJ2-3, with 11 bases fitting TRBD2. After removal of 0 bases from V and 6 bases from J, the junction contained 8 bases not matched to a gene. The CDR3 totals 17 residues. Germline CDR1 reads SGHVS; CDR2 reads FQNEAQ. For the CDR3, the DNA is TGTGCCAGCAGCTTAGCGCATCGACTAGCGGGGACGGATACGCAGTATTTT. It translates to CASSLAHRLAGTDTQYF.

This clone was counted a single time. The chain combines TRBV7-3 with TRBJ1-1; 7 nucleotides agree with TRBD1. The CDR3 is made up of 13 amino acids. Germline assignment: CDR1 SGHTA and CDR2 FQGTGA. Trimming at V came to 6 bases and at J to 3 bases, leaving 4 bases not matched to a gene. This CDR3 reads CASRLTGDTEAFF. CDR3 nucleotide sequence: TGTGCCAGCAGACTCACAGGGGACACTGAAGCTTTCTTT.

V and J are TRBV6-2 or TRBV6-3 and TRBJ2-2; D is possibly TRBD1 (6 bases). V was trimmed by 5 bases and J by 5 bases, leaving 15 bases between them. This CDR3 contains 15 residues. Germline-derived CDR1 and CDR2 are MNHEY and SVGEGT. The CDR3 loop reads CASSKEQGRTGELFF. The CDR3 DNA is TGTGCCAGCAGTAAAGAACAGGGTCGGACCGGGGAGCTGTTTTTT.

The gene calls are TRBV3-1 (or the pseudogene TRBV3-2) and TRBJ1-3, with D possibly TRBD1 on 5 matching bases. The ends were cut back, 0 bases at V and 4 bases at J, with 7 bases in the middle. CDR3 length equals 14 residues. Germline V lookup: CDR1 LGHDT, CDR2 YNNKEL (reference sequence). The CDR3 sequence is CASSQEGGGNTIYF. For the CDR3, the DNA is TGTGCCAGCAGCCAAGAGGGGGGGGGAAACACCATATATTTT.

The chain employs TRBV11-2 and TRBJ2-3; D uncertain. Trimming left V 1 base short and J 5 bases short, with 4 bases between. The germline V gene encodes CDR1 SGHAT and CDR2 FQNNGV. The CDR3 runs 12 residues. This chain's CDR3 is CASSLAVDTQYF. CDR3 bases: TGTGCCAGCAGCTTAGCGGTAGATACGCAGTATTTT.

This sequence joins TRBV10-2 and TRBJ2-4; D is possibly TRBD2 (6 bases). The V and J ends lost 3 bases and 6 bases respectively, with 15 bases between them. CDR1 and CDR2 (germline): WSHSY, SAAADI. The CDR3 runs 15 residues. The CDR3 protein is CASSEVGAGGNIQYF. Here the CDR3 DNA reads TGCGCCAGCAGTGAAGTCGGGGCCGGGGGAAACATTCAGTACTTC.

The V gene is TRBV19, the J gene TRBJ2-5, with 8 bases fitting TRBD1. V gave up 3 bases and J gave up 1 base; unmatched junction bases: 7. CDR1 is LNHDA, CDR2 SQIVND, per germline (reference sequence). The CDR3 runs 16 residues. The chain's CDR3 is CASSMSGQGPQETQYF. As DNA, the CDR3 is TGTGCCAGTAGTATGAGTGGACAGGGTCCCCAAGAGACCCAGTACTTC.

A few counts support this clone. The chain couples TRBV6-1 to TRBJ1-3, with D unclear. The CDR3 covers 14 residues. V was clipped by 1 base and J by 1 base, with 5 bases between them. Germline assignment: CDR1 MNHNS and CDR2 SASEGT. The chain's CDR3 is CASSEGISGNTIYF. CDR3 coding DNA: TGTGCCAGCAGTGAAGGTATATCTGGAAACACCATATATTTT.

A single count supports this clone. The chain employs TRBV25-1 and TRBJ1-2; D is possibly TRBD1 (6 bases). Trimming took 4 bases from V and 6 from J, leaving 12 bases between them. The germline gives CDR1 MGHDK, CDR2 SYGVNS. The CDR3 consists of 13 residues. CDR3 coding DNA: TGTGCCAGCAGTGCATACAACAGGGATGGCTACACCTTC. It specifies CASSAYNRDGYTF.

V gene TRBV7-9 combines with J gene TRBJ1-2, with 12 bases aligning to TRBD1. Losses at the gene ends were 5 bases for V and 3 bases for J; bases not matched to a gene: 13. This CDR3 is built from 18 residues. Germline CDR1 and CDR2: SEHNR and FQNEAQ (reference sequence). For the CDR3, the DNA is TGTGCCAGCAGCCTACAGGCCGGGACAGGGGGCCAGGACTATGGCTACACCTTC. Amino acid sequence: CASSLQAGTGGQDYGYTF.

The V gene is TRBV19, the J gene TRBJ1-2; 7 bases are a match to TRBD1. The CDR3 has 15 amino acids. V was clipped by 5 bases and J by 6 bases; unmatched bases: 12. The germline V gene has CDR1 LNHDA and CDR2 SQIVND (reference sequence). The CDR3 is CASSPALDRDHGYTF. CDR3 DNA sequence: TGTGCCAGTAGTCCCGCGCTAGACAGGGACCATGGCTACACCTTC.

V gene TRBV13 combines with J gene TRBJ2-3; possible D gene TRBD2, 6 bases. CDR3 length: 14 amino acids. V was cut by 0 bases and J by 3 bases, with 7 bases left in between. From germline, CDR1 is PRHDT and CDR2 FYEKMQ (reference sequence). CDR3 residues: CASSLGLATDTQYF. In DNA, the CDR3 is TGTGCCAGCAGCTTAGGACTAGCAACAGATACGCAGTATTTT.

The chain couples TRBV23-1 to TRBJ2-2, with a tentative D call TRBD1 (7 bases). TRBV23-1 is assigned to the ORF class and has an uncertain function. The ends were cut back, 3 bases at V and 5 bases at J, with 16 bases in the middle. This CDR3 comprises 16 residues. The CDR3 loop reads CASSQEGQHHTGELFF. Here the CDR3 DNA reads TGCGCCAGCAGTCAGGAGGGACAGCATCATACCGGGGAGCTGTTTTTT.

The chain joins TRBV5-5 to TRBJ1-5, with TRBD1 identical over 8 bases. The CDR3 has 18 amino acids. Trimming cost V 4 bases and J 2 bases; bases outside gene matches: 14. The germline gives CDR1 SGHKS, CDR2 YYEKEE (reference sequence). The CDR3 DNA sequence: TGTGCCAGCAGCGGCGGCTCCGGGACAGGTAAGGGCAATCAGCCCCAGCATTTT. Its protein product is CASSGGSGTGKGNQPQHF.

This chain uses TRBV27 with TRBJ1-1; D not resolved. The germline V gene has CDR1 MNHEY and CDR2 SMNVEV (reference sequence). There are 14 residues in the CDR3. Trimming stripped 6 bases from V and 1 base from J, with 12 bases between. The chain's CDR3 is CASSLFRQNTEAFF. The CDR3 DNA follows: TGTGCCAGCAGCCTCTTCAGGCAGAACACTGAAGCTTTCTTT.

The chain employs TRBV15 and TRBJ2-1; D may be TRBD2 (6 bases). The ends were cut back, 5 bases at V and 8 bases at J, with 13 bases in the middle. Germline CDR1 reads LNHNV; CDR2 reads YYDKDF (reference sequence). This CDR3 has 13 amino acids. The CDR3 here is CATSLEGLHEQFF. The CDR3 region has the DNA TGTGCCACCAGCTTGGAGGGACTCCATGAGCAGTTCTTC.

This clone was observed a single time. The chain joins TRBV6-6 to TRBJ2-7; D may be TRBD1 (6 bases). The germline V and J ends were trimmed by 6 bases and 7 bases, with 13 bases remaining between them. CDR1 is MNHNY, CDR2 SVGAGI, per germline (reference sequence). The CDR3 totals 12 residues. CDR3 sequence reads: CASSPTGLEQYF. The CDR3 region has the DNA TGTGCCAGCAGCCCCACAGGGCTTGAGCAGTACTTC.

The gene calls are TRBV6-4 and TRBJ1-1, with TRBD1 as a possible D gene (6 bases). Germline-derived CDR1 and CDR2 are MRHNA and SNTAGT. V was pared by 4 bases and J by 1 base, with 19 bases between. The CDR3 has 17 amino acids. The CDR3 coding sequence is TGTGCCAGCAGTGCGGATCGGGACACCGCTTCGAACACTGAAGCTTTCTTT. Residues: CASSADRDTASNTEAFF.

The chain links TRBV7-8 to TRBJ1-2; 9 bases align to TRBD1. This CDR3 is built from 15 residues. Germline V lookup: CDR1 SGHVS, CDR2 FQNEAQ. Trimming took 5 bases from V and 8 from J; bases not matched to a gene: 12. CDR3 region: CASSPGQGPVRGYTF. CDR3 bases: TGTGCCAGCAGCCCGGGACAGGGACCGGTGAGGGGCTACACCTTC.